Given below is one TCR beta chain in context. The data derive from a study of shared clonotypes between healthy human individuals. Clones were sequenced by immunoSEQ multiplex PCR, and TCRdb holds only the in-frame ones, with some missing. The sample lists about 1.5 million clones, over 95% occurring once. Per germline, CDR1 KGHSH and CDR2 LQKENI. Trimming cost V 4 bases and J 3 bases, with 9 bases left between them. The CDR3 is 14 amino acids. A split of CD4+ cells into CD45RA+ naive and CD45RA-negative memory subsets was performed. The sequenced sample was naive CD4+ T cells sorted from blood. Subset here: CD45RA+ positively selected. The rearrangement links TRBV18 to TRBJ2-2, with D hard to call. This TCR came from a man under 40 in good health. CDR3 sequence reads: CASSLLADTGELFF. The CDR3 coding sequence is TGTGCCAGCTCACTTTTAGCAGACACCGGGGAGCTGTTTTTT.